A selection of T cell receptor beta chains follows, all from one sample in a study of shared clonotypes between healthy human individuals. Data came from immunoSEQ multiplex PCR; TCRdb stores just in-frame clones and leaves some out. The sample carries roughly 1 million clones, around 74% recorded once. The sequencing input was memory CD4+ T cells sorted from blood. These receptors were obtained from a young man in good health. The CDR3 runs from the conserved cysteine through the conserved F or W. D genes are given only for firm matches. Rows give clone size only sometimes, using once, few, many, or a class for an expanded clone.

>TRBV5-1|.|.|TRBJ2-3
CASSSNPTENTQYF
TGCGCCAGCAGCTCTAACCCGACCGAGAATACGCAGTATTTT
>TRBV7-2|TRBD2|.|TRBJ2-1
CASSLVPLTSGSTYNEQFF
TGTGCCAGCAGCTTAGTACCGTTGACTAGCGGGTCAACCTACAATGAGCAGTTCTTC
>TRBV14|.|.|TRBJ1-3
CASSQGGLGNTIYF
TGTGCCAGCAGCCAAGGGGGTTTGGGAAACACCATATATTTT
>TRBV6-1|TRBD1|.|TRBJ2-5
CASSVSRGQGETQYF
TGTGCCAGCAGTGTTTCCCGGGGACAGGGGGAGACCCAGTACTTC
>TRBV4-1|.|.|TRBJ2-3
CASSQQGSVDTQYF
TGCGCCAGCAGCCAACAGGGTAGCGTGGATACGCAGTATTTT
>TRBV9|TRBD2|.|TRBJ2-7
CASSDGPGTSGGPSSYEQYF
TGTGCCAGCAGCGATGGCCCCGGGACTAGCGGGGGGCCCTCCTCCTACGAGCAGTACTTC
>TRBV18|.|.|TRBJ1-1
CASSPGMNTEAFF
TGTGCCAGCTCACCTGGAATGAACACTGAAGCTTTCTTT
>TRBV6-5|.|.|TRBJ2-7
CASSRGTDEQYF
TGTGCCAGCAGTAGAGGAACCGACGAGCAGTACTTC
>TRBV10-2|TRBD1|few|TRBJ2-6
CASRGQGGGSGANVLTF
TGCGCCAGCAGGGGACAGGGAGGGGGCTCTGGGGCCAACGTCCTGACTTTC
>TRBV4-1|.|.|TRBJ2-1
CASSPSQVNSYNEQFF
TGCGCCAGCAGCCCATCCCAGGTTAACTCCTACAATGAGCAGTTCTTC
>TRBV10-3|TRBD2|.|TRBJ2-5
CAISNGLAGGQETQYF
TGTGCCATCAGCAACGGACTAGCGGGGGGCCAAGAGACCCAGTACTTC
>TRBV5-6|TRBD1|.|TRBJ2-2
CASTTGTANTGELFF
TGTGCCAGCACCACCGGGACAGCGAACACCGGGGAGCTGTTTTTT
>TRBV7-2|TRBD2|.|TRBJ2-1
CASSLALAGRYNEQFF
TGTGCCAGCAGCTTAGCACTAGCGGGGAGATACAATGAGCAGTTCTTC
>TRBV6-5|.|once|TRBJ2-3
CASSNPVPGTQYF
TGTGCCAGCAGTAACCCCGTCCCGGGTACGCAGTATTTT
>TRBV6-5|.|few|TRBJ1-1
CASSLGIWAFF
TGTGCCAGCAGTTTAGGGATTTGGGCTTTCTTT
>TRBV9|TRBD2|.|TRBJ2-1
CASSQLAAEQFF
TGTGCCAGCAGCCAACTAGCGGCTGAGCAGTTCTTC
>TRBV5-4|TRBD2|.|TRBJ2-1
CASSYKRELYNEQFF
TGTGCCAGCAGCTACAAGCGGGAGTTATACAATGAGCAGTTCTTC
>TRBV27|TRBD1|.|TRBJ1-5
CASSFGTGDQPQHF
TGTGCCAGCAGTTTTGGGACAGGGGATCAGCCCCAGCATTTT
>TRBV7-2|.|.|TRBJ2-3
CASSLVVGSTDTQYF
TGTGCCAGCAGCTTAGTTGTGGGAAGCACAGATACGCAGTATTTT
>TRBV30|TRBD2|.|TRBJ2-5
CAWSASGGKYQETQYF
TGTGCCTGGAGCGCTAGCGGAGGGAAGTACCAAGAGACCCAGTACTTC
>TRBV18|.|.|TRBJ1-2
CASSQERLSTTRRGYTF
TGTGCCAGCTCACAGGAGCGACTGAGTACTACCCGACGCGGCTACACCTTC
>TRBV2|TRBD1|.|TRBJ1-3
CASRLMTGTGGGNTIYF
TGTGCCAGCAGACTGATGACCGGGACAGGGGGCGGAAACACCATATATTTT
>TRBV2|.|.|TRBJ2-5
CASSEALQDTEETQYF
TGTGCCAGCAGTGAAGCGCTTCAGGACACCGAAGAGACCCAGTACTTC
>TRBV5-4|TRBD1|.|TRBJ2-6
CASSSRDRPFSGANVLTF
TGTGCCAGCAGCTCCCGGGACAGGCCCTTTTCTGGGGCCAACGTCCTGACTTTC
>TRBV4-1|TRBD2|.|TRBJ2-1
CASSQPRGTSKNEQFF
TGCGCCAGCAGCCAACCTCGTGGGACTAGCAAAAATGAGCAGTTCTTC
>TRBV7-9|.|.|TRBJ1-4
CASSLAGISDEKLFF
TGTGCCAGCAGCTTAGCGGGGATATCGGATGAAAAACTGTTTTTT
>TRBV2|TRBD1|few|TRBJ1-4
CASIAGTANEKLFF
TGTGCCAGCATTGCCGGGACAGCAAATGAAAAACTGTTTTTT
>TRBV18|.|.|TRBJ1-3
CASSPLPWQGNGNTIYF
TGTGCCAGCTCACCACTTCCCTGGCAGGGCAATGGAAACACCATATATTTT
>TRBV30|.|.|TRBJ2-7
CAWRANGYEQYF
TGTGCCTGGAGAGCTAACGGCTACGAGCAGTACTTC
>TRBV6-5|TRBD2|.|TRBJ2-7
CASSYGRENEQYF
TGTGCCAGCAGTTACGGGCGGGAGAACGAGCAGTACTTC
>TRBV10-3|TRBD2|once|TRBJ2-3
CAIREKAGGGADTQYF
TGTGCCATCAGAGAAAAAGCGGGAGGGGGAGCAGATACGCAGTATTTT
>TRBV28|TRBD2|many|TRBJ2-5
CASSLGGGQRETQYF
TGTGCCAGCAGTTTAGGGGGGGGTCAAAGGGAGACCCAGTACTTC
>TRBV5-1|.|few|TRBJ2-2
CASSLRDRPTGELFF
TGCGCCAGCAGCCTACGGGACCGACCCACCGGGGAGCTGTTTTTT
>TRBV29-1|.|.|TRBJ2-7
CSVGWGSFEQYF
TGCAGCGTTGGGTGGGGTTCGTTCGAGCAGTACTTC
>TRBV6-6|.|.|TRBJ2-5
CASSYSLSVETQYF
TGTGCCAGCAGTTACTCTCTCTCCGTCGAGACCCAGTACTTC
>TRBV18|.|few|TRBJ2-5
CASSPLGETQYF
TGTGCCAGCTCACCATTAGGAGAGACCCAGTACTTC
>TRBV5-1|TRBD2|once|TRBJ2-3
CASGLGELTDTQYF
TGCGCCAGCGGACTAGGGGAACTCACAGATACGCAGTATTTT
>TRBV27|.|many|TRBJ1-4
CASRAGGIAREKLFF
TGTGCCAGCAGGGCCGGTGGGATCGCGCGGGAAAAACTGTTTTTT
>TRBV5-1|.|few|TRBJ2-3
CASSLGQSTDTQYF
TGCGCCAGCAGCTTGGGGCAGAGCACAGATACGCAGTATTTT
>TRBV30|TRBD1|.|TRBJ1-3
CARRDRDPGNTIYF
TGTGCCCGTCGCGACAGGGACCCTGGAAACACCATATATTTT
>TRBV6-5|.|.|TRBJ1-6
CASSYSWGAASPLHF
TGTGCCAGCAGTTACTCATGGGGGGCGGCTTCACCCCTCCACTTT
>TRBV25-1|.|few|TRBJ1-4
CASSEFEVLTNEKLFF
TGTGCCAGCAGTGAATTTGAGGTTCTCACTAATGAAAAACTGTTTTTT
>TRBV27|.|.|TRBJ1-2
CASSTRKGGYTF
TGTGCCAGCAGTACGAGGAAGGGTGGCTACACCTTC
>TRBV7-2|TRBD1|.|TRBJ2-1
CASSLNPLIGGKGEQFF
TGTGCCAGCAGCTTAAATCCCCTGATAGGGGGCAAGGGTGAGCAGTTCTTC
>TRBV5-1|.|.|TRBJ2-2
CASSLGSTGELFF
TGCGCCAGCAGCTTGGGTTCGACCGGGGAGCTGTTTTTT
>TRBV7-2|.|.|TRBJ2-5
CASSLGRGRETQYF
TGTGCCAGCAGCTTAGGGAGGGGGCGAGAGACCCAGTACTTC
>TRBV6-5|.|.|TRBJ2-6
CASTRGGSGANVLTF
TGTGCCAGCACTAGGGGGGGATCTGGGGCCAACGTCCTGACTTTC
>TRBV4-1|.|.|TRBJ1-1
CASSQGRTNTEAFF
TGCGCCAGCAGCCAAGGGAGGACGAACACTGAAGCTTTCTTT